The 32 T cell receptor beta chains below all came from one sample that was sequenced in a study of beta chain features in type 1 diabetes. All of the isolated RNA was reverse transcribed, so expressed TCRB transcripts were sequenced. TCRdb's copy holds only in-frame clones and misses some; the assay was immunoSEQ multiplex PCR. The sample yields fewer than 350,000 clones, about 18% seen once. Sequenced input: naive CD4+ T cells from blood. These receptors came from a woman aged 18-29 years in good health.

This clone was seen a handful of times. The same CDR3 arises from other DNA sequences in this sample as well. This chain uses TRBV30 with TRBJ1-2; TRBD1 matches 10 bases. Per the germline V gene, CDR1 is GTSNPN and CDR2 is SVGIG (reference sequence). This CDR3 has 12 residues. Losses at the gene ends were 5 bases for V and 4 bases for J; bases not matched to a gene: 1. The CDR3 DNA is TGTGCCTGGGGGACAGGGGCCTATGGCTACACCTTC. It codes for CAWGTGAYGYTF.

The chain carries TRBV6-1 and TRBJ2-1, with 11 bases matching TRBD2. J lost 13 bases, V lost 6 bases, and 5 bases had no gene match. Germline CDR1 MNHNS, CDR2 SASEGT. This CDR3 is 12 amino acids long. The CDR3 region has the DNA TGTGCCAGCAGGTTACTAGCGGGGGACCAGTTCTTC. Translation: CASRLLAGDQFF.

This clone has more than one count but fewer than ten. V and J are TRBV9 and TRBJ2-7, with TRBD2 identical over 7 bases. In germline, CDR1 is SGDLS, CDR2 YYNGEE. With 0 bases clipped from V and 0 bases from J, the junction kept 3 bases outside the gene matches. The CDR3 consists of 15 residues. Here the CDR3 reads CASSVGAGLSYEQYF. The CDR3 nucleotides are TGTGCCAGCAGCGTAGGAGCGGGGCTCTCCTACGAGCAGTACTTC.

The rearrangement joins TRBV5-1 to TRBJ2-3; 8 bases match TRBD2. This CDR3 is built from 17 residues. V shed 1 base and J 1 base; nucleotides not matched to a gene: 8. CDR1 SGHRS and CDR2 YFSETQ come from the germline V gene. CDR3 in DNA: TGCGCCAGCAGCTTGAAGCCAGCGGGGGCCGGCACAGATACGCAGTATTTT. Protein: CASSLKPAGAGTDTQYF.

About this clone: An end of the junction differs from the germline gene, which may be a read error. The chain combines TRBV7-7 with TRBJ2-7, with 9 bases lining up with TRBD1. The CDR3 is 17 amino acids. From germline, CDR1 is SSHAT and CDR2 FNYEAQ (reference sequence). CDR3 nucleotide sequence: TGTGCTAGCAGTTACCTGGGACAGGGTTGTTTGTTGTACGAGCAGTACTTC. Translation: CASSYLGQGCLLYEQYF.

V is TRBV7-9 and J is TRBJ1-2, with D perhaps matching TRBD1 (6 bases). The V gene lost 5 bases and the J gene lost 6 bases, with 13 bases spanning the gap. In germline, CDR1 is SEHNR, CDR2 FQNEAQ (reference sequence). This CDR3 spans 13 amino acids. The CDR3 loop reads CASSRGQPDGYTF. DNA for the CDR3: TGTGCCAGCAGCCGCGGACAGCCGGATGGCTACACCTTC.

The V gene is TRBV25-1, the J gene TRBJ2-7, with a tentative D call TRBD1 (5 bases). Germline V lookup: CDR1 MGHDK, CDR2 SYGVNS. The ends were cut back, 7 bases at V and 7 bases at J, with 23 bases in the middle. The CDR3 contains 15 residues. CDR3 sequence: CASTGTAGPLGEQYF. The DNA of the CDR3 is TGTGCCAGCACTGGCACGGCAGGGCCCCTGGGGGAGCAGTACTTC.

V usage is TRBV7-2 and J usage is TRBJ1-1; D is undetermined. V lost 1 base, J lost 1 base, and 10 bases lay in between. This CDR3 is 15 amino acids long. In germline, CDR1 is SGHTA, CDR2 FQGNSA. CDR3 residues: CASSLVGYTNTEAFF. CDR3 coding DNA: TGTGCCAGCAGCTTAGTCGGGTACACGAACACTGAAGCTTTCTTT.

The CDR3 protein is CASSSTNRETQYF. CDR3 bases: TGTGCCAGCAGCTCGACTAACCGAGAGACCCAGTACTTC. V is TRBV7-6 and J is TRBJ2-5; tentatively, D is TRBD2 (5 bases). CDR1 and CDR2 from the germline V gene are SGHVS and FNYEAQ. The V end lost 4 bases, the J end lost 4 bases, and 10 bases lay between the germline ends. The length of the CDR3 is 13 residues.

The rearrangement uses TRBV4-2 and TRBJ1-1, with D unclear. Trimming removed 1 base at V and 3 bases at J, with 18 bases between. CDR1 and CDR2 from the germline V gene are LGHNA and YNFKEQ. The CDR3 totals 17 residues. DNA of the CDR3: TGTGCCAGCAGCCAAGTCAGCTTAGCCCTAAGCGACACTGAAGCTTTCTTT. Its translation is CASSQVSLALSDTEAFF.

The chain uses TRBV15 and TRBJ1-2, with D unclear. This CDR3 is 14 amino acids long. Germline V gives CDR1 LNHNV, CDR2 YYDKDF (reference sequence). V was clipped by 0 bases and J by 8 bases, with 13 bases between them. The CDR3: CATSRDLSLRGYTF. The CDR3 bases are TGTGCCACCAGCAGAGATCTGAGCCTCCGGGGCTACACCTTC.

This clone was detected only a few times. The chain uses TRBV19 and TRBJ2-1; 10 bases align to TRBD2. CDR1 is LNHDA, CDR2 SQIVND, per germline (reference sequence). The ends lost 5 bases at V and 7 bases at J; junction bases unmatched: 5. The CDR3 is made up of 14 amino acids. Written as DNA, the CDR3 is TGTGCCAGTAGTGACCTGACTAGCGGGAATGAGCAGTTCTTC. As protein: CASSDLTSGNEQFF.

The chain links TRBV5-6 to TRBJ1-2; possible D gene TRBD1, 5 bases. V was cut by 4 bases and J by 7 bases, with 14 bases left in between. There are 13 residues in the CDR3. Germline V CDR1 and CDR2: SGHDT, YYEEEE. This CDR3 reads CASSPVIQGGYTF. The DNA of the CDR3 is TGTGCCAGCAGCCCCGTCATCCAGGGTGGCTACACCTTC.

This clone was seen a handful of times. The chain combines TRBV5-4 with TRBJ2-5, with D possibly matching TRBD2 (7 bases). The CDR3 length is 14 residues. Germline CDR1 is SGHNT and CDR2 is YYREEE (reference sequence). V lost 3 bases to trimming and J lost 5 bases, with 14 bases between them. The CDR3 region is CASSSGGGGETQYF. In nucleotides, the CDR3 is TGTGCCAGCAGCTCAGGAGGGGGAGGGGAGACCCAGTACTTC.

A note on this clone: Other DNA sequences of this sample code for an identical CDR3. The DNA for the CDR3 is TGTGCCAGCAGCCTCGGACTAGCAGGCAATGAGCAGTTCTTC. Residues: CASSLGLAGNEQFF. The rearrangement joins TRBV7-2 to TRBJ2-1; 8 bases are a match to TRBD2. The V gene's germline CDR1 is SGHTA and CDR2 FQGNSA. The CDR3 is 14 residues long. Germline trimming cut 5 bases from V and 6 bases from J; bases unmatched to any gene: 6.

This chain connects TRBV6-1 to TRBJ2-7; D uncertain. Trimming took off 7 bases at V and 0 bases at J, with 10 bases between the two ends. CDR1 is MNHNS, CDR2 SASEGT, per germline. CDR3 size: 13 residues. The CDR3: CASNQGVSYEQYF. CDR3 bases: TGTGCCAGCAATCAAGGAGTCTCCTACGAGCAGTACTTC.

This clone was recorded a few times. The chain uses TRBV4-3 and TRBJ2-2; D perhaps matches TRBD1 (6 bases). V lost 0 bases and J lost 1, with 9 bases in between. The CDR3 totals 16 residues. Germline-derived CDR1 and CDR2 are LGHNA and YSLEER. CDR3 DNA: TGCGCCAGCAGCCAAGACGCACAGGGGAACACCGGGGAGCTGTTTTTT. It codes for CASSQDAQGNTGELFF.

This clone has just a few counts. The chain employs TRBV11-1 and TRBJ2-7; 7 bases match TRBD1. There are 14 residues in the CDR3. V dropped 5 bases and J dropped 0; count of bases not matched to a gene: 4. Germline V gene lookup returns CDR1 SGHAT and CDR2 FQDESV (reference sequence). The CDR3 here is CASSRRQGSYEQYF. CDR3 DNA: TGTGCCAGCAGCCGAAGACAGGGCTCCTACGAGCAGTACTTC.

The gene calls are TRBV4-1 and TRBJ2-7; 7 bases agree with TRBD1. V trimming: 1 base; J trimming: 5 bases; junction bases outside the gene matches: 8. Germline CDR1 is MGHRA and CDR2 is YSYEKL. This CDR3 is 15 amino acids long. CDR3 nucleotides: TGCGCCAGCAGCCAAGGCGACAGGGTATTGAACGAGCAGTACTTC. This translates into CASSQGDRVLNEQYF.

This rearrangement joins TRBV7-9 to TRBJ2-5, with 7 bases lining up with TRBD1. The CDR3 has 15 residues. Germline V gene sequence: CDR1 SEHNR, CDR2 FQNEAQ (reference sequence). J was trimmed by 1 base and V by 5 bases; bases with no gene match: 7. CDR3 sequence reads: CASSMKGQTQETQYF. In DNA form, the CDR3 reads TGTGCCAGCAGCATGAAGGGACAGACCCAAGAGACCCAGTACTTC.

There are a few counts of this clone. The chain employs TRBV14 and TRBJ2-5; no clear D gene. This CDR3 region has 11 residues. Trimming stripped 0 bases from V and 7 bases from J, with 3 bases between. The germline gives CDR1 SGHDN, CDR2 FVKESK. The DNA for the CDR3 is TGTGCCAGCAGCCAAGACGGGACCCAGTACTTC. Translated, it gives CASSQDGTQYF.

V usage is TRBV29-1 and J usage is TRBJ2-5; 9 bases fit TRBD2. The germline gives CDR1 SQVTM, CDR2 ANQGSEA. This CDR3 comprises 14 residues. V was pared by 7 bases and J by 2 bases, with 8 bases of the junction left unmatched. CDR3 bases: TGCAGCGGTTCGGGACTAGCCTTACAAGAGACCCAGTACTTC. It yields the protein CSGSGLALQETQYF.

This clone was seen more than once but under ten times. The chain recombines TRBV11-2 with TRBJ2-7, with 9 nucleotides matching TRBD1. Per germline, CDR1 SGHAT and CDR2 FQNNGV. The CDR3 consists of 14 residues. The J segment lost 9 bases and the V segment lost 7 bases, leaving 13 bases of the junction unmatched. Here the CDR3 DNA reads TGTGCCAGCAACCCTACGGGACAGGGAAGTGGGCAGTACTTC. This translates into CASNPTGQGSGQYF.

This clone was detected only a few times. The chain has TRBV9 and TRBJ1-1; D perhaps matches TRBD1 (5 bases). With 0 bases removed from V and 0 bases from J, the gap between germline ends came to 9 bases. The CDR3 consists of 15 residues. Germline loops: CDR1 SGDLS, CDR2 YYNGEE. The chain's CDR3 is CASSVEGILNTEAFF. The CDR3 nucleotides are TGTGCCAGCAGCGTAGAGGGGATCCTGAACACTGAAGCTTTCTTT. The variable domain in full, with the rest retrieved from reference TRBV9 and TRBJ1-1, is DSGVTQTPKHLITATGQRVTLRCSPRSGDLSVYWYQQSLDQGLQFLIQYYNGEERAKGNILERFSAQQFPDLHSELNLSSLELGDSALYFCASSVEGILNTEAFFGQGTRLTVV.

This clone has just a few counts. The chain uses TRBV28 and TRBJ2-1; TRBD2 aligns across 10 bases. After removal of 3 bases from V and 0 bases from J, the junction contained 5 bases not matched to a gene. The CDR3 sequence is 17 residues long. CDR1 and CDR2 (germline): MDHEN, SYDVKM. DNA of the CDR3: TGTGCCAGCAGTTTCCCTAGCGGGGGCAGCTCCTACAATGAGCAGTTCTTC. Its translation: CASSFPSGGSSYNEQFF.

About this clone itself: The sample holds other DNA sequences that translate to the same CDR3. The chain joins TRBV5-1 to TRBJ2-1; 11 bases align to TRBD2. This CDR3 region has 15 residues. J was trimmed by 2 bases and V by 5 bases; bases with no gene match: 3. Germline V gives CDR1 SGHRS, CDR2 YFSETQ. CDR3 loop: CASSLTSGTYNEQFF. Here the CDR3 DNA reads TGCGCCAGCAGTCTGACTAGCGGGACCTACAATGAGCAGTTCTTC.

This clone came up a few times. V is TRBV6-5 and J is TRBJ2-5; 8 positions match TRBD1. The CDR3 loop spans 12 amino acids. The germline CDR1 and CDR2 sequences are MNHEY and SVGAGI. V dropped 7 bases and J dropped 4; count of bases not matched to a gene: 2. The CDR3 loop is CASKDRVETQYF. The CDR3 nucleotides are TGTGCCAGCAAGGACAGGGTAGAGACCCAGTACTTC.

Only a few counts were recorded for this clone. The chain is built from TRBV5-6 and TRBJ2-3; 9 bases match TRBD2. The CDR3 has 16 residues. Unmatched junction bases numbered 6, after V lost 1 base and J lost 3 bases. Germline CDR1 SGHDT, CDR2 YYEEEE. In nucleotides, the CDR3 is TGTGCCAGCAGCTTGTATCCAGCGGGGGGAACAGATACGCAGTATTTT. This gives the protein CASSLYPAGGTDTQYF.

The CDR3 spells CASSFDRGPGVYGYTF. Written as DNA, the CDR3 is TGTGCCAGCAGCTTTGACAGGGGGCCTGGCGTCTATGGCTACACCTTC. The chain joins TRBV9 to TRBJ1-2; 10 nucleotides line up with TRBD1. In germline, CDR1 is SGDLS, CDR2 YYNGEE. V was clipped by 4 bases and J by 4 bases; unmatched bases: 10. The CDR3 runs 16 residues.

V gene TRBV6-5 combines with J gene TRBJ1-2; D possibly corresponds to TRBD1 (5 bases). Germline V lookup: CDR1 MNHEY, CDR2 SVGAGI. The CDR3 extends over 14 amino acids. V lost 4 bases and J 6 bases, leaving 15 bases between the germline ends. The CDR3 loop is CASSSDRRANGYTF. DNA for the CDR3: TGTGCCAGCAGTTCTGACAGACGCGCGAATGGCTACACCTTC.

The chain joins TRBV9 to TRBJ2-1; 8 positions agree with TRBD2. CDR1 and CDR2 (germline): SGDLS, YYNGEE. This CDR3 comprises 13 residues. V was clipped by 3 bases and J by 6 bases; unmatched bases: 2. The CDR3 sequence: CASSEGLVNEQFF. CDR3 DNA: TGTGCCAGCAGCGAGGGACTAGTCAATGAGCAGTTCTTC.

This clone was detected only a few times. The chain joins TRBV30 to TRBJ1-4, with unresolved D. V was clipped by 7 bases and J by 7 bases, with 16 bases between them. Germline V lookup: CDR1 GTSNPN, CDR2 SVGIG (reference sequence). This CDR3 is built from 13 residues. The CDR3 here is CASYGVEGEKLFF. In DNA form, the CDR3 reads TGTGCCTCATATGGGGTGGAGGGTGAAAAACTGTTTTTT.